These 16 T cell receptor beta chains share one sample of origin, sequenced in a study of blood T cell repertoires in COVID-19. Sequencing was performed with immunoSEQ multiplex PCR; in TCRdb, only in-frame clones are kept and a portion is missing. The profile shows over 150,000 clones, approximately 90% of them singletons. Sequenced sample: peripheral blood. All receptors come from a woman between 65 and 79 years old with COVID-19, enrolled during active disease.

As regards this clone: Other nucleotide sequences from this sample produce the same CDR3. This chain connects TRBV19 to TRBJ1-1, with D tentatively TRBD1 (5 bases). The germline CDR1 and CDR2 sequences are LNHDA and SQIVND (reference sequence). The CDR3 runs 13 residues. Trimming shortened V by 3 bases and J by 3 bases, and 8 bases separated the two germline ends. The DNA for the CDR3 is TGTGCCAGTAGTATTTCGGGGGACACTGAAGCTTTCTTT. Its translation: CASSISGDTEAFF.

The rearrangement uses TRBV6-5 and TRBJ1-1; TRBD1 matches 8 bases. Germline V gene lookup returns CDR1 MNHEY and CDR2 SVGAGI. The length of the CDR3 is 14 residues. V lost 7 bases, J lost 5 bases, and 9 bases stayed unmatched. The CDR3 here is CASIISRDRTEAFF. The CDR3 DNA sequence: TGTGCCAGCATAATTAGCCGGGACAGGACTGAAGCTTTCTTT.

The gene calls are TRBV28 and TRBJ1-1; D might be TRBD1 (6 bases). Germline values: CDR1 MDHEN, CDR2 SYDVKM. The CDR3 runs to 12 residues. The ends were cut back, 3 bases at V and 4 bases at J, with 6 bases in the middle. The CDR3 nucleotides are TGTGCCAGCAGTTTCAGGGGCACTGAAGCTTTCTTT. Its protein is CASSFRGTEAFF.

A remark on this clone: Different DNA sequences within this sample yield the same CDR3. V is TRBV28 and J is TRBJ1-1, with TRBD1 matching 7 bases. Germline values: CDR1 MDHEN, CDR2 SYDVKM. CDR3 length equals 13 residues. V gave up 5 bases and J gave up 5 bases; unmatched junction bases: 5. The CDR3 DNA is TGTGCCAGCAGTCTCCAGGGGGTAACTGAAGCTTTCTTT. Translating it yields CASSLQGVTEAFF.

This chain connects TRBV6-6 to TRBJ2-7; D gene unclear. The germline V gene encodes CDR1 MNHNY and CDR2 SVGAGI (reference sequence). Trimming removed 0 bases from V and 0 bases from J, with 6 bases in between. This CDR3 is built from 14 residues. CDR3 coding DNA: TGTGCCAGCAGTTACTCGATAGTCTCCTACGAGCAGTACTTC. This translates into CASSYSIVSYEQYF.

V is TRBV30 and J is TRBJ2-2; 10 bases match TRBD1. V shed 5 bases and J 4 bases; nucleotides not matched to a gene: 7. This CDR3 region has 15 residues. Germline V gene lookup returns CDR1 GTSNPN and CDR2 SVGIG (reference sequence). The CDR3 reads CAWVRGQGVTGELFF. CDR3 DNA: TGTGCCTGGGTGCGCGGACAGGGGGTCACCGGGGAGCTGTTTTTT.

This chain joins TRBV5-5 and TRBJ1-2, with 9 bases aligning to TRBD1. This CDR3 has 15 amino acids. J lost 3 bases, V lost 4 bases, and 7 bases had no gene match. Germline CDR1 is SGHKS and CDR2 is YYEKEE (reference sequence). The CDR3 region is CASSPGQGLYYGYTF. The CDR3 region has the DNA TGTGCCAGCAGCCCGGGACAGGGACTTTACTATGGCTACACCTTC. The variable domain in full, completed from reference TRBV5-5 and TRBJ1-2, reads DAGVTQSPTHLIKTRGQQVTLRCSPISGHKSVSWYQQVLGQGPQFIFQYYEKEERGRGNFPDRFSARQFPNYSSELNVNALLLGDSALYLCASSPGQGLYYGYTFGSGTRLTVV.

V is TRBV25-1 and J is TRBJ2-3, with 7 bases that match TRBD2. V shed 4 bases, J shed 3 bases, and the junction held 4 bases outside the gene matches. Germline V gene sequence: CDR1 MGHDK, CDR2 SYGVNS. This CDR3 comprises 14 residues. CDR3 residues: CASSGGGGTDTQYF. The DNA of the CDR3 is TGTGCCAGCAGTGGGGGGGGAGGAACAGATACGCAGTATTTT.

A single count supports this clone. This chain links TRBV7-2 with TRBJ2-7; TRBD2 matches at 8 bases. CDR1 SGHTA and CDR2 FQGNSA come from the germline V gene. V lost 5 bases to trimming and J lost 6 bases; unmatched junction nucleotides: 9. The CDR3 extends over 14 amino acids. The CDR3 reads CASSPIGLAGEQYF. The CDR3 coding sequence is TGTGCCAGCAGCCCCATTGGCCTAGCGGGCGAGCAGTACTTC.

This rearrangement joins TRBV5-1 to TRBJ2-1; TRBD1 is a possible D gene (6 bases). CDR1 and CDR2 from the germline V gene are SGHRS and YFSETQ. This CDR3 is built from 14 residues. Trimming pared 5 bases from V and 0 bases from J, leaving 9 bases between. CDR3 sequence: CASSLGGSYNEQFF. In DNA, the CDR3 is TGCGCCAGCAGTCTAGGGGGCTCCTACAATGAGCAGTTCTTC.

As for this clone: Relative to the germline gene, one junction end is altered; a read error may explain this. This chain's CDR3 is CASSLGARLRENTEELFF. The CDR3, as DNA: TGTGCCAGCAGTTTAGGGGCCCGTCTGCGGGAGAACACCGAGGAGCTGTTTTTT. This rearrangement joins TRBV27 to TRBJ2-2, with 7 positions matching TRBD2. This CDR3 comprises 18 residues. Germline V gives CDR1 MNHEY, CDR2 SMNVEV (reference sequence).

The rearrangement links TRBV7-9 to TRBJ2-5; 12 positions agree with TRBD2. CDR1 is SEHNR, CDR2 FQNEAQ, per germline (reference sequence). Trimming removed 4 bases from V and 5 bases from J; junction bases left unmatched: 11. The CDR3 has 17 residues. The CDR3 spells CASSSGLAGLRRETQYF. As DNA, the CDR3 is TGTGCCAGCAGCTCGGGACTAGCGGGCCTGAGACGGGAGACCCAGTACTTC.

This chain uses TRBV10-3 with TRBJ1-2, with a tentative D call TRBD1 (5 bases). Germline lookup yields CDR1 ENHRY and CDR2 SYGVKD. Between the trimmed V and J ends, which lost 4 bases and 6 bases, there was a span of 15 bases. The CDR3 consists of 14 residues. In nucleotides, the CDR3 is TGTGCCATCAGTGTGCAGGGCTCGGTGGATGGCTACACCTTC. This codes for CAISVQGSVDGYTF.

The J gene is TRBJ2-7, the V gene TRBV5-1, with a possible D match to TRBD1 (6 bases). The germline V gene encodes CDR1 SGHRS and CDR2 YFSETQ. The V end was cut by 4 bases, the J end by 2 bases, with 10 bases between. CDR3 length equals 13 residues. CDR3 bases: TGCGCCAGCAGCCCCGGACAGACCTACGAGCAGTACTTC. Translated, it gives CASSPGQTYEQYF.

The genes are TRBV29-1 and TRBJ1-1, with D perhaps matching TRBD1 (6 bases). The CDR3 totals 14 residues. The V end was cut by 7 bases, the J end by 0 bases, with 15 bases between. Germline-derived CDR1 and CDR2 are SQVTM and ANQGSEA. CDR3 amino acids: CSAKPTGLNTEAFF. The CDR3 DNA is TGCAGCGCCAAACCGACAGGACTGAACACTGAAGCTTTCTTT. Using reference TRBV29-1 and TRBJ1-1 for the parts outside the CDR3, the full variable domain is SAVISQKPSRDICQRGTSLTIQCQVDSQVTMMFWYRQQPGQSLTLIATANQGSEATYESGFVIDKFPISRPNLTFSTLTVSNMSPEDSSIYLCSAKPTGLNTEAFFGQGTRLTVV.

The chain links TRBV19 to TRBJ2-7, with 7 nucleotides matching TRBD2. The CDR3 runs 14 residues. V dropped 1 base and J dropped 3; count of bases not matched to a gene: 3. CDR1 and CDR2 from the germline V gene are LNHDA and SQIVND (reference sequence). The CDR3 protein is CASSIAGGVYEQYF. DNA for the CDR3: TGTGCCAGTAGTATAGCTGGGGGGGTCTACGAGCAGTACTTC.